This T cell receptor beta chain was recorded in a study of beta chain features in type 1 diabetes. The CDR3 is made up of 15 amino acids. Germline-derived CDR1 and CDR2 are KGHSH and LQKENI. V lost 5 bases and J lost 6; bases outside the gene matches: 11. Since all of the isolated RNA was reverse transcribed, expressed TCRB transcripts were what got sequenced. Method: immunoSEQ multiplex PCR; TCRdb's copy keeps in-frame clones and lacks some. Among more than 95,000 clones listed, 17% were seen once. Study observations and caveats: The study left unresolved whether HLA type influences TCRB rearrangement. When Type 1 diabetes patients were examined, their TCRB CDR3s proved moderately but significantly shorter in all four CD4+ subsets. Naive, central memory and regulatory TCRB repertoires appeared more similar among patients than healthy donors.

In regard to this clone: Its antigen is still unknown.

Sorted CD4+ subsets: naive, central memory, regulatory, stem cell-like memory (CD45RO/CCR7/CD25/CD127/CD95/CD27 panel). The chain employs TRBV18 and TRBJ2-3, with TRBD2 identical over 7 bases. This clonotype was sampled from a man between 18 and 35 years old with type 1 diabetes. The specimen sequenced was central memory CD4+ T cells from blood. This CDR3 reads CASSAPGLGDDTQYF. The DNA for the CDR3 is TGTGCCAGCTCAGCCCCCGGACTAGGAGACGATACGCAGTATTTT.